Presented here are 4 T cell receptor beta chains from one specimen sequenced in a study of blood T cell repertoires in COVID-19. Assay used: immunoSEQ multiplex PCR; TCRdb lists only in-frame clones, some missing. The profile covers approximately 200,000 clones, with 88% appearing a single time and around 4% taken by the ten largest. Material: peripheral blood. The receptors stem from a woman between 25 and 40 years old with acute or convalescent COVID-19.

This clone was recorded only once. The chain combines TRBV6-6 with TRBJ1-3; possibly TRBD1 for D (6 bases). CDR3 length: 14 amino acids. The germline gives CDR1 MNHNY, CDR2 SVGAGI (reference sequence). Trimming cost V 2 bases and J 4 bases, with 9 bases left between them. The CDR3 nucleotides are TGTGCCAGCAGTTACGGGGGCCTAGGAAACACCATATATTTT. It is translated as CASSYGGLGNTIYF.

V usage is TRBV20-1 and J usage is TRBJ2-1, with D possibly being TRBD2 (5 bases). V lost 8 bases, J lost 4 bases, and 9 bases lay in between. Looked up from germline, CDR1 is DFQATT and CDR2 is SNEGSKA (reference sequence). The CDR3 spans 11 residues. The CDR3 reads CSHGKYNEQFF. In DNA, the CDR3 is TGCAGTCACGGGAAATACAATGAGCAGTTCTTC.

The chain is built from TRBV30 and TRBJ1-3; D gene ambiguous. Germline-derived CDR1 and CDR2 are GTSNPN and SVGIG (reference sequence). The CDR3 extends over 14 amino acids. Trimming shortened V by 0 bases and J by 0 bases, and 6 bases separated the two germline ends. The CDR3 region has the DNA TGTGCCTGGAGTGTACAAGTCTCTGGAAACACCATATATTTT. This encodes CAWSVQVSGNTIYF.

CDR3 in DNA: TGCAGTGCTAGTCTTTCTAGCGGAGACAATGAGCAGTTCTTC. Translation: CSASLSSGDNEQFF. This chain uses TRBV20-1 with TRBJ2-1, with 7 bases aligning to TRBD2. Losses at the gene ends were 3 bases for V and 5 bases for J; bases not matched to a gene: 7. Germline CDR1 is DFQATT and CDR2 is SNEGSKA (reference sequence). The CDR3 sequence is 14 residues long.